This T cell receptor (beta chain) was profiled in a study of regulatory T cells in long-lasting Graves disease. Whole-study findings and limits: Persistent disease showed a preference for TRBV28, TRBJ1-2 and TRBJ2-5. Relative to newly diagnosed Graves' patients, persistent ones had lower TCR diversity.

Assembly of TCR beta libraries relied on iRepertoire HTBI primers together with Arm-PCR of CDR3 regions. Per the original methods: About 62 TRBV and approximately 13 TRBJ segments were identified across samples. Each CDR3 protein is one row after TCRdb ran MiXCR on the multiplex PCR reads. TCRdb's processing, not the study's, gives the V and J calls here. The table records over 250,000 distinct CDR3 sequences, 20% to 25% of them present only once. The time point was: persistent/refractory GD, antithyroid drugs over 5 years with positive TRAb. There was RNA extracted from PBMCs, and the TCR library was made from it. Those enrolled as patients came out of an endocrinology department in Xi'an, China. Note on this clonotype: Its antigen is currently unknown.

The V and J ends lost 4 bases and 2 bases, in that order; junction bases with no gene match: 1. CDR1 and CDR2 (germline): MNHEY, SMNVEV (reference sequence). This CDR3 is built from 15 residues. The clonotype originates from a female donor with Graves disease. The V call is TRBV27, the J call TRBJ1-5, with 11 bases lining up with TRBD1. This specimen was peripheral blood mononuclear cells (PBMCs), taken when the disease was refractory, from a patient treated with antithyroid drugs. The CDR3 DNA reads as TGTGCCAGCAGTTGGACAGGGGGCGGCAATCAGCCCCAGCATTTT. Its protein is CASSWTGGGNQPQHF.